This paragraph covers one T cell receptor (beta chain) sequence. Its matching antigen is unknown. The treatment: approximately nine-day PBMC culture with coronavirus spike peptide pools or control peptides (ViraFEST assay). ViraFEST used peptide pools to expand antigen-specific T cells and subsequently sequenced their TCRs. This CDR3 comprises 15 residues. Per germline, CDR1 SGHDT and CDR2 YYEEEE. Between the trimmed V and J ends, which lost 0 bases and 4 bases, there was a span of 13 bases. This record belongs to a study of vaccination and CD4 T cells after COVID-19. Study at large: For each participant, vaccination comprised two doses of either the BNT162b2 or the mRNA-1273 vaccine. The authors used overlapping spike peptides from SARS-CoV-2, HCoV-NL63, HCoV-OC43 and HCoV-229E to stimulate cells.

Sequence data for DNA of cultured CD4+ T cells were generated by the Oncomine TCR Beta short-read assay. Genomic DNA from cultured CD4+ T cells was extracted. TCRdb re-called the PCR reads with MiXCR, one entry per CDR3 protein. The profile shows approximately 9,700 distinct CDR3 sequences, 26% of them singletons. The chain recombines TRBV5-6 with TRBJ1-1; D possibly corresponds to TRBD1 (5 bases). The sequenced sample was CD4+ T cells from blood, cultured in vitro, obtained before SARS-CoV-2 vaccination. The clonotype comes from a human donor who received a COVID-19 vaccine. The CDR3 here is CASSLVGREGTEAFF. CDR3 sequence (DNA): TGTGCCAGCAGCTTGGTGGGCAGGGAAGGCACTGAAGCTTTCTTT. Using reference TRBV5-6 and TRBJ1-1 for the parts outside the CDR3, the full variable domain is DAGVTQSPTHLIKTRGQQVTLRCSPKSGHDTVSWYQQALGQGPQFIFQYYEEEERQRGNFPDRFSGHQFPNYSSELNVNALLLGDSALYLCASSLVGREGTEAFFGQGTRLTVV.